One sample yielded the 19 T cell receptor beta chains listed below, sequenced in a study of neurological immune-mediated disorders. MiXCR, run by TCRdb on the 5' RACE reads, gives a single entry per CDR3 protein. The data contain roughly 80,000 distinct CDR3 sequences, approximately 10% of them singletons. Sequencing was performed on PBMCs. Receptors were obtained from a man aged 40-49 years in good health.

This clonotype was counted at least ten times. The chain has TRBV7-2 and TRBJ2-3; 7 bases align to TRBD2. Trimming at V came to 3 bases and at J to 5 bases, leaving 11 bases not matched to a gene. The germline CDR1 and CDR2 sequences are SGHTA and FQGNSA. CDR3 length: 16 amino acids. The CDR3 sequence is CASSLPSGYGGDTQYF. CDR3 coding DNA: TGTGCCAGCAGCTTGCCTAGCGGATATGGCGGAGATACGCAGTATTTT.

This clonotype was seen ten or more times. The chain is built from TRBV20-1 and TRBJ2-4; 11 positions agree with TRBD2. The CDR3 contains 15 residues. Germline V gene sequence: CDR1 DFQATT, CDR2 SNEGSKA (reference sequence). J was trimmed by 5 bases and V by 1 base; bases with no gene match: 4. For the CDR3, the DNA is TGCAGTGCTAGAGGACTAGCGGGATCCGAAAACATTCAGTACTTC. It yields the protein CSARGLAGSENIQYF.

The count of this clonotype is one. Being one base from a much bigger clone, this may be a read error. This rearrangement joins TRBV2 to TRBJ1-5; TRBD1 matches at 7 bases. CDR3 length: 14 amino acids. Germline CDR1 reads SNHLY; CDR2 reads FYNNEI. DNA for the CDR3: TGTGCCAGCAGGGAACAGGGGTGGAATCAGCCCCCGCATTTT. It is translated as CASREQGWNQPPHF.

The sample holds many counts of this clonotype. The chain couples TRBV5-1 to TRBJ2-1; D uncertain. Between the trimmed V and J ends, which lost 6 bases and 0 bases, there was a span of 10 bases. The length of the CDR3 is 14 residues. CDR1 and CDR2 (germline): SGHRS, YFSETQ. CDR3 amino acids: CASTLQPSYNEQFF. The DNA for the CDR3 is TGCGCCAGCACCCTCCAACCCTCCTACAATGAGCAGTTCTTC.

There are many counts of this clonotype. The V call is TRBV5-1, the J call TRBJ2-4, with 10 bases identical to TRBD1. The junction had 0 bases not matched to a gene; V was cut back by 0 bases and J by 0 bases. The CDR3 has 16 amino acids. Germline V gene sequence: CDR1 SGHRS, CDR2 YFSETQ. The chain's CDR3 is CASSLGDRGAKNIQYF. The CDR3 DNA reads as TGCGCCAGCAGCTTGGGGGACAGGGGAGCCAAAAACATTCAGTACTTC.

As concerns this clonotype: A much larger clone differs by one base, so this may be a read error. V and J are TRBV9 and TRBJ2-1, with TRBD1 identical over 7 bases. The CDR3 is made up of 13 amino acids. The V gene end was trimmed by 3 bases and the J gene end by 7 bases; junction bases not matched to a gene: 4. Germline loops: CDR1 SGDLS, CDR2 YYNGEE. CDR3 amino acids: CASSGAGGNEQFF. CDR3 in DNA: TGTGCCAGCAGCGGGGCAGGGGGAAATGAGCAGTTCTTC.

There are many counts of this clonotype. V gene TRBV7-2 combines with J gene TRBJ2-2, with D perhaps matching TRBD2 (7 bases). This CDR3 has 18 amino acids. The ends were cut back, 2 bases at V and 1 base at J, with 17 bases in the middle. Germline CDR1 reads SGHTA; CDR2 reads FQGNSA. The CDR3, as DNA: TGTGCCAGCAGCTTAACCTTAGGGGGGGCCGGGAACACCGGGGAGCTGTTTTTT. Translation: CASSLTLGGAGNTGELFF.

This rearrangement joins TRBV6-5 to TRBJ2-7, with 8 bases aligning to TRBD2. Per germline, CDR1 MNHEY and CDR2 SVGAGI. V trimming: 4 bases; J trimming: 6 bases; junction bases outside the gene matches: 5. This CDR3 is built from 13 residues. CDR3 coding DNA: TGTGCCAGCAGTTCGCGGGGGGTCGGCGAGCAGTACTTC. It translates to CASSSRGVGEQYF.

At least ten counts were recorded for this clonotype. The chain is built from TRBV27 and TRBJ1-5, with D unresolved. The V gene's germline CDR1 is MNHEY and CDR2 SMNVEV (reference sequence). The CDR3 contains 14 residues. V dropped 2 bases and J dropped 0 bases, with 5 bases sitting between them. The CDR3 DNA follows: TGTGCCAGCAGTTTAGCCGATAGCAATCAGCCCCAGCATTTT. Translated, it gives CASSLADSNQPQHF.

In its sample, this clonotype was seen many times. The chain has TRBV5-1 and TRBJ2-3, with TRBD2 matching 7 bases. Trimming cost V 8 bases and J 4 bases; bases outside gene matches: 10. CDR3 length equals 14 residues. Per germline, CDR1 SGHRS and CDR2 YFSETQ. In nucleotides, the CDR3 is TGCGCCAGTAGCGGGCCCCCCGGGGCAGATACGCAGTATTTT. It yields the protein CASSGPPGADTQYF.

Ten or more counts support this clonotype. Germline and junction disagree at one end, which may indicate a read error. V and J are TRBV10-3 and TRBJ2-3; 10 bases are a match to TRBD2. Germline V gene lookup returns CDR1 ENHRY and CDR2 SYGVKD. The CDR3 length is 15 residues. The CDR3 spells CATSGTSDSTVLGPF. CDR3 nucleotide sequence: TGTGCCACGTCCGGGACTAGCGACTCCACTGTCCTTGGGCCTTTT.

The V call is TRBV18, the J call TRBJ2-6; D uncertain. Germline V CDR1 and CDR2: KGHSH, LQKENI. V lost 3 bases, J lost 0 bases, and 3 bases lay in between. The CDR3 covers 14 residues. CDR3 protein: CASSPGSGANVLTF. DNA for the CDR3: TGTGCCAGCTCACCCGGCTCTGGGGCCAACGTCCTGACTTTC.

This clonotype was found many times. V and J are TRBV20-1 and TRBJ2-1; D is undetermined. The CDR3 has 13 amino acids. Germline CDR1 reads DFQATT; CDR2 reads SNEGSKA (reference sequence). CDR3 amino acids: CSLVSNDDNEQFF. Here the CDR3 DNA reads TGCAGCCTGGTCTCCAACGACGACAATGAGCAGTTCTTC.

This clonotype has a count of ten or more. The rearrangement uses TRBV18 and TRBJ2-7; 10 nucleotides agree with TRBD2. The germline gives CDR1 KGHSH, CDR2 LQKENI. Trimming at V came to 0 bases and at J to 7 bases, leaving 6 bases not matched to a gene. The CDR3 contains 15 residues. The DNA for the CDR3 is TGTGCCAGCTCACCACCGAATAGCGGGGGGATAGAGCAGTACTTC. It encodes CASSPPNSGGIEQYF.

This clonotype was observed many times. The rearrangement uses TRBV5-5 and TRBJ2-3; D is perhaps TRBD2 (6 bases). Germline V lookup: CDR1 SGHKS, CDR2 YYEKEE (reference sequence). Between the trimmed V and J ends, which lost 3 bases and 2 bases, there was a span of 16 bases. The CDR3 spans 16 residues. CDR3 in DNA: TGTGCCAGCAGCTCCAGGAGGGCGGATTCCACAGATACGCAGTATTTT. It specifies CASSSRRADSTDTQYF.

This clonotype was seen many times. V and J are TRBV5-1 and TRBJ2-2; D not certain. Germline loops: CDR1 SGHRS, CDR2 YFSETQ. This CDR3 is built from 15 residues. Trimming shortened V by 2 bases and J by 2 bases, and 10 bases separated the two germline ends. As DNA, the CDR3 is TGCGCCAGCAGCTTAGGCACTTCAAACACCGGGGAGCTGTTTTTT. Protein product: CASSLGTSNTGELFF.

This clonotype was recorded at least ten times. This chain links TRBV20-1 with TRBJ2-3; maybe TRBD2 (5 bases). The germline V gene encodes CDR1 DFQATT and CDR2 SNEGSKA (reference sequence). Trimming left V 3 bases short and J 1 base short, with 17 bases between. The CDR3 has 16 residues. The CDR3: CSASLPDSAGTDTQYF. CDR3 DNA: TGCAGTGCTAGTCTCCCGGACTCCGCAGGCACAGATACGCAGTATTTT.

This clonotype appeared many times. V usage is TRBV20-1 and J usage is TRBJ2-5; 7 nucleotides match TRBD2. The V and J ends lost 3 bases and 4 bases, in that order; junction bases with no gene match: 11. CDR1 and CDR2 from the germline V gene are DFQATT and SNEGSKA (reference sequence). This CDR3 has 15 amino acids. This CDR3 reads CSASGVRERGETQYF. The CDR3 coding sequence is TGCAGTGCTAGTGGGGTGCGGGAGCGCGGAGAGACCCAGTACTTC.

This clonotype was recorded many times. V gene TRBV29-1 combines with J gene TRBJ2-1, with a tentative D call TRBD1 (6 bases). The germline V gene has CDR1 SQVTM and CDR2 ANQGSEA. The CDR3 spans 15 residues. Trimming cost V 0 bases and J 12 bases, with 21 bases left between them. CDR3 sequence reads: CSVEDMTGHRVGQFF. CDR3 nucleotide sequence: TGCAGCGTTGAAGATATGACGGGACATAGGGTGGGGCAGTTCTTC.